The source of this T cell receptor beta chain is a study of blood T cell dynamics during melanoma immunotherapy. About the study: First-line therapy was either pembrolizumab or nivolumab with ipilimumab for metastatic melanoma. Study results and caveats: Whether repertoire-driving clones were melanoma-specific could not be determined. Unlike progressors, later disease-control patients had W3 repertoires gaining clonality or diversity.

The V gene's germline CDR1 is MGHRA and CDR2 YSYEKL. There are 16 residues in the CDR3. Trimming removed 4 bases from V and 3 bases from J; junction bases left unmatched: 8. With regard to this clone: Its target is not known.

The time point here: week 3, after first cycle of checkpoint inhibitor. Prior systemic cancer therapy, immunosuppressant use and other active malignancies excluded patients. The data were produced by immunoSEQ multiplex PCR, yet TCRdb's version contains in-frame clones alone and is incomplete. The sample has more than 10,000 clones; under 90% are singletons. The TCR sequence derives from a human donor with melanoma. Sequenced here: blood, sampled from a patient treated with checkpoint blockade. The rearrangement links TRBV4-1 to TRBJ2-3; 9 positions match TRBD2. CDR3: CASSRGGLADTDTQYF. The CDR3 coding sequence is TGCGCCAGCAGCCGGGGGGGACTAGCCGATACAGATACGCAGTATTTT.